Shown below are 12 T cell receptor beta chains from a single sample sequenced in a study of blood T cell repertoires in COVID-19. Profiling relied on immunoSEQ multiplex PCR, and the TCRdb table lists in-frame clones only, not all of them. The table records 100,000 or so clones, around 90% of them present only once. Material for sequencing was peripheral blood. The receptors here all came from a woman aged 50 to 60 with COVID-19, enrolled during active disease.

The chain uses TRBV6-5 and TRBJ2-3; 7 bases map to TRBD1. J was trimmed by 4 bases and V by 6 bases; bases with no gene match: 4. CDR3 size: 13 residues. Germline V gives CDR1 MNHEY, CDR2 SVGAGI. In nucleotides, the CDR3 is TGTGCCAGCAGAAGACAGGGTTCAGATACGCAGTATTTT. It codes for CASRRQGSDTQYF.

This chain connects TRBV5-1 to TRBJ1-2, with a possible D match to TRBD1 (5 bases). The CDR3 sequence is 15 residues long. Germline V CDR1 and CDR2: SGHRS, YFSETQ. Trimming removed 0 bases at V and 2 bases at J, with 11 bases between. The CDR3 sequence: CASSLEGARNYGYTF. The DNA for the CDR3 is TGCGCCAGCAGCTTGGAAGGGGCCCGAAACTATGGCTACACCTTC.

The chain employs TRBV19 and TRBJ2-7; 12 nucleotides match TRBD1. The CDR3 is 16 amino acids. From germline, CDR1 is LNHDA and CDR2 SQIVND (reference sequence). V lost 3 bases and J lost 3; bases outside the gene matches: 6. CDR3 region: CASSIKGTGGYYEQYF. CDR3 coding DNA: TGTGCCAGTAGTATTAAGGGGACAGGGGGCTACTACGAGCAGTACTTC. The whole variable domain, remainder taken from reference TRBV19 and TRBJ2-7, is DGGITQSPKYLFRKEGQNVTLSCEQNLNHDAMYWYRQDPGQGLRLIYYSQIVNDFQKGDIAEGYSVSREKKESFPLTVTSAQKNPTAFYLCASSIKGTGGYYEQYFGPGTRLTVT.

The rearrangement joins TRBV2 to TRBJ2-3, with D possibly matching TRBD2 (6 bases). V gave up 4 bases and J gave up 0 bases, with 11 bases separating them. Germline lookup yields CDR1 SNHLY and CDR2 FYNNEI. The CDR3 is 15 residues long. Here the CDR3 DNA reads TGTGCCAGCAGTGCCCTAGGGACTAGCACAGATACGCAGTATTTT. Translated, it gives CASSALGTSTDTQYF.

In its sample, this clone was seen once. The V call is TRBV5-6, the J call TRBJ1-1; tentatively, D is TRBD1 (5 bases). The CDR3 length is 14 residues. The germline CDR1 and CDR2 sequences are SGHDT and YYEEEE. Trimming took off 0 bases at V and 4 bases at J, with 10 bases between the two ends. Written as DNA, the CDR3 is TGTGCCAGCAGCTTGGCAGTGGGGGGCACTGAAGCTTTCTTT. This codes for CASSLAVGGTEAFF.

This chain connects TRBV14 to TRBJ2-1, with 8 bases identical to TRBD1. This CDR3 contains 15 residues. The V segment lost 0 bases and the J segment 4 bases; nucleotides outside the gene matches: 2. Germline CDR1 and CDR2: SGHDN and FVKESK. The CDR3 here is CASSQDRGLYNEQFF. DNA of the CDR3: TGTGCCAGCAGCCAAGACAGGGGGCTGTACAATGAGCAGTTCTTC.

This sequence joins TRBV3-1 (or the pseudogene TRBV3-2) and TRBJ1-6; 11 bases are shared with TRBD1. Germline loops: CDR1 LGHDT, CDR2 YNNKEL (reference sequence). CDR3 length: 16 amino acids. V trimming: 0 bases; J trimming: 8 bases; junction bases outside the gene matches: 3. For the CDR3, the DNA is TGTGCCAGCAGCCAAGAGGGGACAGGGGGGTATTCACCCCTCCACTTT. It encodes CASSQEGTGGYSPLHF.

The table lists this clone with a count of one. This sequence joins TRBV4-3 and TRBJ1-1; unclear D gene. The ends were cut back, 0 bases at V and 6 bases at J, with 17 bases in the middle. CDR3 length: 16 amino acids. CDR1 LGHNA and CDR2 YSLEER come from the germline V gene. CDR3 DNA sequence: TGCGCCAGCAGCCAAGATCTTATTGTGGCGGGAGCTGAAGCTTTCTTT. Translating it yields CASSQDLIVAGAEAFF.

Only one count was recorded for this clone. The chain recombines TRBV19 with TRBJ1-2; unclear D gene. Germline V gene sequence: CDR1 LNHDA, CDR2 SQIVND (reference sequence). V was cut by 3 bases and J by 0 bases, with 14 bases left in between. This CDR3 has 16 amino acids. The CDR3 coding sequence is TGTGCCAGTAGTATGGCAGGCTTGGATGCTAACTATGGCTACACCTTC. Its translation: CASSMAGLDANYGYTF.

This clone was picked up one time. V is TRBV29-1 and J is TRBJ1-1; TRBD1 matches 7 bases. J lost 0 bases, V lost 2 bases, and 3 bases had no gene match. CDR3 size: 14 residues. The germline V gene encodes CDR1 SQVTM and CDR2 ANQGSEA. CDR3: CSVERTGLNTEAFF. CDR3 DNA sequence: TGCAGCGTTGAAAGGACAGGATTGAACACTGAAGCTTTCTTT.

CDR3 protein: CASSQAQRGGAFF. The CDR3 DNA sequence: TGTGCCAGCAGCCAAGCTCAAAGAGGGGGAGCTTTCTTT. The chain couples TRBV3-1 (or the pseudogene TRBV3-2) to TRBJ1-1; D might be TRBD1 (6 bases). The germline V gene encodes CDR1 LGHDT and CDR2 YNNKEL (reference sequence). The length of the CDR3 is 13 residues. The V end was cut by 1 base, the J end by 10 bases, with 13 bases between.

The chain has TRBV30 and TRBJ1-3; TRBD1 matches at 8 bases. Trimming took 5 bases from V and 8 from J; bases not matched to a gene: 2. This CDR3 is built from 11 residues. Germline loops: CDR1 GTSNPN, CDR2 SVGIG (reference sequence). The CDR3 DNA reads as TGTGCCTGGGGACAGGGCTACACCATATATTTT. Translating it yields CAWGQGYTIYF.